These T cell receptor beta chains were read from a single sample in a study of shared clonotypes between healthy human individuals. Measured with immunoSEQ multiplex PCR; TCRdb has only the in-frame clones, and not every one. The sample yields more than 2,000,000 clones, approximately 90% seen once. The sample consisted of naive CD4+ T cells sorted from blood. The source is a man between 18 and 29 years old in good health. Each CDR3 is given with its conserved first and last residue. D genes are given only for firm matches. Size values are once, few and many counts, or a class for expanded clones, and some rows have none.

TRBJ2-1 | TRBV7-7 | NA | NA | CASSLGQGNNEQFF | TGTGCTAGCAGCTTAGGTCAGGGCAACAATGAGCAGTTCTTC
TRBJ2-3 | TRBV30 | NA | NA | CAWSVRAGPIDTQYF | TGTGCCTGGAGTGTACGGGCGGGGCCGATAGATACGCAGTATTTT
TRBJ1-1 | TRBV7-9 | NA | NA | CASRWTVTEAFF | TGTGCCAGCCGATGGACTGTCACTGAAGCTTTCTTT
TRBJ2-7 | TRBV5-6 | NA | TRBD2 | CASSLVRLAGGALSYEQYF | TGTGCCAGCAGCTTGGTTCGACTAGCGGGGGGGGCCCTCTCCTACGAGCAGTACTTC
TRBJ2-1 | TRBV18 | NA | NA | CASSPGATVRSEFF | TGTGCCAGCTCACCAGGGGCCACTGTGCGCTCAGAGTTCTTC
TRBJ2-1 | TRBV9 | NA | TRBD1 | CASSTRTGYNEQFF | TGTGCCAGCAGCACCCGGACAGGCTACAATGAGCAGTTCTTC
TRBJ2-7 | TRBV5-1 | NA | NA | CASSSLPSRGLHEQYF | TGCGCCAGCAGCTCGCTCCCCAGTCGGGGCCTCCACGAGCAGTACTTC
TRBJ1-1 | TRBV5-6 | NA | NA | CASSLAGWGTEAFF | TGTGCCAGCAGCTTGGCCGGGTGGGGCACTGAAGCTTTCTTT
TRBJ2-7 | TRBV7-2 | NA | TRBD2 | CASSPSASGSYEQYF | TGTGCCAGCAGCCCCTCGGCTAGCGGGAGTTACGAGCAGTACTTC
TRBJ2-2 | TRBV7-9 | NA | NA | CASSSQGPTNTGELFF | TGTGCCAGCAGCTCCCAAGGACCTACGAACACCGGGGAGCTGTTTTTT
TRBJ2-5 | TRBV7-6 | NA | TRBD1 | CASSPTGMIETQYF | TGTGCCAGCAGCCCGACAGGGATGATAGAGACCCAGTACTTC
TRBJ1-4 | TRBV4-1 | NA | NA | CASSHPPEGEKLFF | TGCGCCAGCAGCCACCCGCCTGAAGGAGAAAAACTGTTTTTT
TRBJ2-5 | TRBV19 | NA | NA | CASRGFGPGEETQYF | NA
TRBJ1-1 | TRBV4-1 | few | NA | CASSQESGKGNTEAFF | TGCGCCAGCAGCCAAGAGTCAGGGAAGGGGAACACTGAAGCTTTCTTT
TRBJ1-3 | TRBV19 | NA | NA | CASSIPYNTGNTIYF | TGTGCCAGTAGCATCCCTTACAATACTGGAAACACCATATATTTT
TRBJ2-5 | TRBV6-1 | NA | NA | CASSDPQTYQETQYF | TGTGCCAGCAGTGATCCCCAGACGTACCAAGAGACCCAGTACTTC
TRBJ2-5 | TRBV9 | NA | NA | CASSDHSGVETQYF | TGTGCCAGCAGCGACCACTCAGGGGTGGAGACCCAGTACTTC
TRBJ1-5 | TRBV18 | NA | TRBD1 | CASSSRDSAEPQHF | TGTGCCAGCTCCTCCCGGGACAGCGCCGAGCCCCAGCATTTT
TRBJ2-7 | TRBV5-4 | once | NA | CASSRDLERAYEQYF | TGTGCCAGCAGCAGGGACTTGGAGAGGGCTTACGAGCAGTACTTC
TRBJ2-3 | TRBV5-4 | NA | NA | CASSLVLVPGSTDTQYF | TGTGCCAGCAGCTTGGTTTTAGTTCCTGGGAGCACAGATACGCAGTATTTT
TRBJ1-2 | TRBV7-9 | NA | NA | CASSSGKVLSGYTF | TGTGCCAGCAGCTCCGGGAAAGTCTTGAGCGGCTACACCTTC
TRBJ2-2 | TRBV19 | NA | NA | CASSDQGFTGELFF | TGTGCCAGTAGTGACCAGGGATTCACCGGGGAGCTGTTTTTT
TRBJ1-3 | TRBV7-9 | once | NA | CASSSQGLSGNTIYF | TGTGCCAGCAGCTCCCAGGGGCTCTCTGGAAACACCATATATTTT
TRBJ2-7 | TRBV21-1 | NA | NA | CASSKVSASGEQYF | TGTGCCAGCAGCAAAGTGTCAGCCTCAGGGGAGCAGTACTTC
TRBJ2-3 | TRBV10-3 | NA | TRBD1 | CAISFGQGGSTDTQYF | TGTGCCATCAGTTTCGGACAGGGGGGTAGCACAGATACGCAGTATTTT
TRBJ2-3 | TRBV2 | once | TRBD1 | CASSPQGALTDTQYF | TGTGCCAGCAGCCCACAGGGGGCCCTCACAGATACGCAGTATTTT
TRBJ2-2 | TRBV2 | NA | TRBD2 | CASNEGGGASTGELFF | TGTGCCAGCAACGAAGGCGGGGGGGCCTCGACCGGGGAGCTGTTTTTT
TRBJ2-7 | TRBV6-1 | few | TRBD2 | CASSVGGSSYEQYF | TGTGCCAGCAGTGTGGGGGGGAGCTCCTACGAGCAGTACTTC
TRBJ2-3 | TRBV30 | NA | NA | CAWSGTGNGRDTQYF | TGTGCCTGGAGTGGAACAGGGAATGGCAGAGATACGCAGTATTTT
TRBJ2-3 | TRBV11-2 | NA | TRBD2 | CASSWRGGTSGRPDTQYF | TGTGCCAGCAGCTGGCGCGGAGGGACTAGCGGGAGGCCAGATACGCAGTATTTT
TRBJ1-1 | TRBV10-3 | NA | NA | CAISARGGNTEAFF | TGTGCCATCAGTGCAAGGGGAGGGAACACTGAAGCTTTCTTT
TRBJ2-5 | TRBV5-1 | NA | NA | CASSLAGPPQETQYF | TGCGCCAGCAGCTTGGCAGGTCCCCCCCAAGAGACCCAGTACTTC
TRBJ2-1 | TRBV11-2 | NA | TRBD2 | CASSLGPPGTSGNNEQFF | TGTGCCAGCAGCTTAGGACCCCCAGGGACTAGCGGGAACAATGAGCAGTTCTTC
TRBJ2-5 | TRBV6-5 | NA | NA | CASSRAAATQETQYF | TGTGCCAGCAGCCGCGCCGCGGCAACTCAAGAGACCCAGTACTTC
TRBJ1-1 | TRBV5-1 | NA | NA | CASGAGPSWNTEAFF | TGCGCCAGCGGGGCAGGGCCTAGCTGGAACACTGAAGCTTTCTTT
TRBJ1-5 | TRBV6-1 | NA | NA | CASSEGRGWSNQPQHF | TGTGCCAGCAGTGAAGGTCGGGGTTGGAGCAATCAGCCCCAGCATTTT
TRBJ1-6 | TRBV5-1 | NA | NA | CASSRDTTYNSPLHF | TGCGCCAGCAGCCGGGACACGACCTATAATTCACCCCTCCACTTT
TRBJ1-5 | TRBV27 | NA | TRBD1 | CASSRLGTGDRQPQHF | TGTGCCAGCAGCCGCCTAGGGACAGGGGATCGACAGCCCCAGCATTTT
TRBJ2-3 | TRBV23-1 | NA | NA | CAIPSWPLVTDTQYF | TGCGCCATCCCTTCTTGGCCCCTGGTGACAGATACGCAGTATTTT
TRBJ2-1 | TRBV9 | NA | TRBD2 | CASSLGTSANNEQFF | TGTGCCAGCAGCTTGGGGACTAGCGCAAACAATGAGCAGTTCTTC
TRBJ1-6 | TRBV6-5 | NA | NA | CASSYSWQRGSPLHF | TGTGCCAGCAGTTACTCGTGGCAGCGAGGATCACCCCTCCACTTT
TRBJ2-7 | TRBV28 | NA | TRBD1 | CASSYATGGPYEQYF | TGTGCCAGCAGTTATGCGACAGGGGGACCCTACGAGCAGTACTTC
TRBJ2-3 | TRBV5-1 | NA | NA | CASSLGGKPTDTQYF | TGCGCCAGCAGCTTGGGCGGGAAACCCACAGATACGCAGTATTTT
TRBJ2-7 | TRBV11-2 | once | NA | CASSWRGDRDSHEQYF | TGTGCCAGCAGCTGGCGGGGGGACAGGGATTCCCACGAGCAGTACTTC
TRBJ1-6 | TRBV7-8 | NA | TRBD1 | CASSVRDSNSPLHF | TGTGCCAGCAGCGTCCGGGACAGCAATTCACCCCTCCACTTT
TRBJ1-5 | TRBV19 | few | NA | CASSIYIRSDGAQHF | TGTGCCAGTAGTATATATATTAGGTCTGATGGGGCCCAGCATTTT
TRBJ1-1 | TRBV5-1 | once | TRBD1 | CASTWQGAVGNTEAFF | TGCGCCAGCACCTGGCAGGGGGCGGTCGGGAACACTGAAGCTTTCTTT
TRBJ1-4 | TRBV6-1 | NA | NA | CASSGQSNEKLFF | TGTGCCAGCTCCGGACAGAGTAATGAAAAACTGTTTTTT
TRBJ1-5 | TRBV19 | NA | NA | CASSERKTQPQHF | TGTGCCAGTAGCGAGCGAAAGACTCAGCCCCAGCATTTT
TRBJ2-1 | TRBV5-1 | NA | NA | CASSQGVQRDNEQFF | TGCGCCAGCAGCCAAGGGGTTCAAAGGGACAATGAGCAGTTCTTC
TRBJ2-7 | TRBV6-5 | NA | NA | CATNGGLSSYEQYF | TGTGCCACCAACGGCGGACTGAGCTCCTACGAGCAGTACTTC
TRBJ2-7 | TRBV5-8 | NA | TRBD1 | CASSFYPGQGTYEQYF | TGTGCCAGCAGCTTCTATCCGGGACAGGGGACCTACGAGCAGTACTTC
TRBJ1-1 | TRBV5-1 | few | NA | CASSLAGDRTEAFF | TGCGCCAGCAGCTTGGCAGGGGATCGCACTGAAGCTTTCTTT
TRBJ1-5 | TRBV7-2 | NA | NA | CASSYYSQPQHF | TGTGCCAGCAGCTACTATAGTCAGCCCCAGCATTTT
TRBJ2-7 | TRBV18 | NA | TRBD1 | CASSRDRTYEQYF | TGTGCCAGCTCAAGGGACAGGACTTACGAGCAGTACTTC
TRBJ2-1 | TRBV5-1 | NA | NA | CASSLTGTGYNEQFF | TGCGCCAGCAGCTTAACTGGGACGGGATACAATGAGCAGTTCTTC
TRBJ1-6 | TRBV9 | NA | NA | CASSVRDDSPLHF | TGTGCCAGCAGCGTAAGGGACGATTCACCCCTCCACTTT